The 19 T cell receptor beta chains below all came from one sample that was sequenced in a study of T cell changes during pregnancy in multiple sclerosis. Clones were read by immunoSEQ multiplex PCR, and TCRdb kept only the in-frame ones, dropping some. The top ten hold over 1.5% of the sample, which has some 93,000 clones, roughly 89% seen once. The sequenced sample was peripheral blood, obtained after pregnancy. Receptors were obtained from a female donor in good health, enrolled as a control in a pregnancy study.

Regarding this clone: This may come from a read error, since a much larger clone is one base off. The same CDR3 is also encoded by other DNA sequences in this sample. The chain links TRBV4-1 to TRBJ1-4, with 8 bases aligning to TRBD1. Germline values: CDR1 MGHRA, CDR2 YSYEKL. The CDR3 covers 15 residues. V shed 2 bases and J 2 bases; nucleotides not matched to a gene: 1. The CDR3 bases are TGCGCCAGCAGCCAACACAGGGGGACTAATGAAAAACTGTTTTTT. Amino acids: CASSQHRGTNEKLFF.

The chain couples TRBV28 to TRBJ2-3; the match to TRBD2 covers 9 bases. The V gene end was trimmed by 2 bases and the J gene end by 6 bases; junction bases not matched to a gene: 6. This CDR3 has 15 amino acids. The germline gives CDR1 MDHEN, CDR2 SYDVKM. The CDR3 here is CASSLERGAPDTQYF. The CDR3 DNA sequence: TGTGCCAGCAGTTTAGAGCGGGGGGCCCCTGATACGCAGTATTTT.

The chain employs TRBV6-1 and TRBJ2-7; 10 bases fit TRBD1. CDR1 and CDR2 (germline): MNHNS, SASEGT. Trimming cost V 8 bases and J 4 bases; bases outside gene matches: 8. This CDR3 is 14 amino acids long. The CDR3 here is CASRRGQGIYEQYF. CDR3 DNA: TGTGCCAGCCGACGGGGACAGGGGATTTACGAGCAGTACTTC.

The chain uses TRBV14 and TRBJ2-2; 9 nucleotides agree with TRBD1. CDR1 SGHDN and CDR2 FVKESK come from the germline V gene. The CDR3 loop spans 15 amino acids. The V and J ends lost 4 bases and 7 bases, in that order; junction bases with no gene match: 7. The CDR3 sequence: CASSRRTGEDGELFF. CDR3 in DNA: TGTGCCAGCAGCCGTCGGACAGGGGAGGACGGGGAGCTGTTTTTT. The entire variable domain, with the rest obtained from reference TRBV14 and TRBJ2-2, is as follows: EAGVTQFPSHSVIEKGQTVTLRCDPISGHDNLYWYRRVMGKEIKFLLHFVKESKQDESGMPNNRFLAERTGGTYSTLKVQPAELEDSGVYFCASSRRTGEDGELFFGEGSRLTVL.

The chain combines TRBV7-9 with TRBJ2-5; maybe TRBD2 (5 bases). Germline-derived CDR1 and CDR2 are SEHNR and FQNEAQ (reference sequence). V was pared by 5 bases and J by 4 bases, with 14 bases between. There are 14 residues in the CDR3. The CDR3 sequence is CASSQPGLAETQYF. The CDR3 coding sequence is TGTGCCAGCAGCCAACCCGGGCTAGCAGAGACCCAGTACTTC.

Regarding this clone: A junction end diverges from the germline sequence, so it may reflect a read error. CDR3 residues: CASRPLAGEETQYF. DNA for the CDR3: TGTGCTAGCAGACCACTAGCGGGAGAAGAGACCCAGTACTTC. The chain couples TRBV7-7 to TRBJ2-5, with 11 nucleotides matching TRBD2. Germline V gene lookup returns CDR1 SSHAT and CDR2 FNYEAQ (reference sequence). This CDR3 has 14 amino acids. Together with reference TRBV7-7 and TRBJ2-5, the CDR3 gives the full variable domain: GAGVSQSPRYKVTKRGQDVTLRCDPISSHATLYWYQQALGQGPEFLTYFNYEAQPDKSGLPSDRFSAERPEGSISTLTIQRTEQRDSAMYRCASRPLAGEETQYFGPGTRLLVL.

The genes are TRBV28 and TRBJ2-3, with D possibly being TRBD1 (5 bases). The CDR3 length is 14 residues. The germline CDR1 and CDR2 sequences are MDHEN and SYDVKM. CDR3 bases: TGTGTCGTAGGGGCCGTATTGGGCACAGATACGCAGTATTTT. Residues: CVVGAVLGTDTQYF.

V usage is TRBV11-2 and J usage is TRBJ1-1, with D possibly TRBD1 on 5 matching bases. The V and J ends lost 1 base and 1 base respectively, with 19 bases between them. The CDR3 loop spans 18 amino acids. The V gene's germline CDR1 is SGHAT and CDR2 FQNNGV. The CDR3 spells CASSLAGVGNPRNTEAFF. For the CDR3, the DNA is TGTGCCAGCAGCTTAGCGGGGGTAGGGAATCCCCGGAACACTGAAGCTTTCTTT.

The CDR3: CAPRGAGTDTQYF. The CDR3 nucleotides are TGTGCCCCACGGGGGGCCGGCACAGATACGCAGTATTTT. V is TRBV6-9 and J is TRBJ2-3, with a possible D match to TRBD2 (7 bases). V was cut by 11 bases and J by 1 base, with 13 bases left in between. The CDR3 runs to 13 residues. Looked up from germline, CDR1 is MNHGY and CDR2 is SVAAGI.

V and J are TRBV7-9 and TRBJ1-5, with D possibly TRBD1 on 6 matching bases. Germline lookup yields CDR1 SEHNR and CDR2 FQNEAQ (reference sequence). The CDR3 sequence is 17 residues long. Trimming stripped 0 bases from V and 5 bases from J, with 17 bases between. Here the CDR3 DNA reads TGTGCCAGCAGCTTAGCGCGGGGGCCTCGGTCTGATCAGCCCCAGCATTTT. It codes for CASSLARGPRSDQPQHF.

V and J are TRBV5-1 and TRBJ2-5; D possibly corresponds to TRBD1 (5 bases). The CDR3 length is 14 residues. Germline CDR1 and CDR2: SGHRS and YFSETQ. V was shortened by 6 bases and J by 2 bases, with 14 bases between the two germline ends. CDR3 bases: TGCGCCAGCACCCTGGGGCTATCACAAGAGACCCAGTACTTC. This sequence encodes CASTLGLSQETQYF.

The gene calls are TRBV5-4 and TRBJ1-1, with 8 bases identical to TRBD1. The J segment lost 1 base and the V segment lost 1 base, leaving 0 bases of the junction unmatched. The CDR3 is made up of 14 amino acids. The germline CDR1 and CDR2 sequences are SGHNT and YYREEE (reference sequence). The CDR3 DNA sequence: TGTGCCAGCAGCTTGCAGGGGGCGAACACTGAAGCTTTCTTT. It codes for CASSLQGANTEAFF.

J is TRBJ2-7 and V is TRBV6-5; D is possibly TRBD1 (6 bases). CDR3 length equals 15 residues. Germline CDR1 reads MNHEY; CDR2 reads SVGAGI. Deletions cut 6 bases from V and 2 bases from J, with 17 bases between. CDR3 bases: TGTGCCAGCAGGATCGGGACACCTGGTGCCTACGAGCAGTACTTC. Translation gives CASRIGTPGAYEQYF.

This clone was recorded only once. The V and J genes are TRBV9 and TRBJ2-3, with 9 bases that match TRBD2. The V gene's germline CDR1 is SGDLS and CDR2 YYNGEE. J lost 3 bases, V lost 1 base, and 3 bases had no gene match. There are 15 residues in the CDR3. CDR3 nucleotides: TGTGCCAGCAGCGTAAGCGGGGGGATTACAGATACGCAGTATTTT. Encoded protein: CASSVSGGITDTQYF.

The CDR3 protein is CASSQRRGGEQFF. The CDR3 nucleotides are TGCGCCAGCTCCCAAAGGCGGGGGGGGGAGCAGTTCTTC. The chain is built from TRBV10-2 and TRBJ2-1; 9 bases align to TRBD2. There are 13 residues in the CDR3. Trimming removed 8 bases from V and 10 bases from J; junction bases left unmatched: 9. Germline CDR1 reads WSHSY; CDR2 reads SAAADI.

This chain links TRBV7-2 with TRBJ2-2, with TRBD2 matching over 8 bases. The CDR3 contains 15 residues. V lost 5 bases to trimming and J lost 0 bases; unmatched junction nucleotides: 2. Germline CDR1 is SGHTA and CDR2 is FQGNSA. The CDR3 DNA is TGTGCCAGCAGCGCGGGACTAGCGAACACCGGGGAGCTGTTTTTT. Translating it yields CASSAGLANTGELFF.

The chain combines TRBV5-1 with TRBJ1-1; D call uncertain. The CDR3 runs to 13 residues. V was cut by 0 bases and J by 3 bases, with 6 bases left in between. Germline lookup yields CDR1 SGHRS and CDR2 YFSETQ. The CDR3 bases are TGCGCCAGCAGCTTGGGGGCAGACACTGAAGCTTTCTTT. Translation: CASSLGADTEAFF.

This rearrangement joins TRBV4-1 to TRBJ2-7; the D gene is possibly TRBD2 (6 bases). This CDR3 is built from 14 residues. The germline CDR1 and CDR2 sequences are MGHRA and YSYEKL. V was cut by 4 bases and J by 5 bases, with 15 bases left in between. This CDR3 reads CASSLKRGWNEQYF. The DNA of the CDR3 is TGCGCCAGCAGCCTGAAACGGGGGTGGAACGAGCAGTACTTC.

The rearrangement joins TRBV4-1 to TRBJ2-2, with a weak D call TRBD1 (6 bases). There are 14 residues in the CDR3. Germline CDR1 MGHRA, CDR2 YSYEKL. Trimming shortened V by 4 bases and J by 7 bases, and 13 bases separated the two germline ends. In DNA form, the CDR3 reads TGCGCCAGCAGCCCCCAGGGGTGGAGCGGGGAGCTGTTTTTT. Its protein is CASSPQGWSGELFF.